This T cell receptor beta chain originates from a study of shared clonotypes between healthy human individuals (dated by TCRdb to 2018 to 2021). About the full investigation: A few men and a couple of women, aged 18 to 49 years, made up the cohort. For each donor, CD4 naive and CD4 memory were each given three plates, CD8 naive was given two plates, and CD8 memory was given one plate. The study deeply sequenced blood TCR repertoires of five healthy adults to estimate repertoire size and the extent of clonotype sharing between individuals. Different laboratories and diverse techniques were used to prepare libraries and sequence TCR repertoires, to increase sequencing depth and limit assay-specific biases. Each donor's leukapheresis produced roughly between roughly 0.94 and 9.5 billion PBMCs.

Healthy HIV-negative adults with no recently reported acute infections or vaccinations were included as donors. Every donor was a Caucasian adult living in Nashville, Tennessee, USA. CD4+ T cells were enriched by magnetic negative selection; naive cells were then positively selected on CD45RA, and the negative fraction formed the memory subset. Blood was obtained by leukapheresis, after which PBMCs were separated by Ficoll-Histopaque density gradient centrifugation and cryopreserved in liquid nitrogen vapor phase. Analytical flow cytometry was used to check the purity and quantity of every magnetically sorted T cell population. Each sorted fraction had its genomic DNA isolated and then quantified by UV absorbance on a Nanodrop 2000c. General conclusions and limits of the study: Because the study included only a small number of donors, the genetic and exposure-history diversity represented was limited. Higher generation probabilities were observed for clonotypes shared by all four sorted-subset donors than for non-shared clonotypes. About 5% of naive CD4, 3.5% of naive CD8, approximately 2% of memory CD4, and 0.4% of memory CD8 clonotypes were shared across several donors. Naive subsets generally had larger estimated clonotype richness than memory subsets did. Pairwise subsampling led to the expectation that sequencing depth would affect the degree of clonotype sharing among donors. Sampling was limited to blood, and TCR repertoires in tissue likely differ from TCR repertoires in blood. Rarefaction of sorted-subset datasets indicated incomplete sequencing despite the large sequencing depth.

The trim is 6 bases for V and 0 bases for J, with a gap of 14 bases between the germline ends. Taken from the germline V gene, the CDR1 and CDR2 loops are MNHEY and SVGAGI. Inclusive of the bounding cysteine and phenylalanine, the CDR3 is 15 residues long. CDR3 DNA only is kept here, 45 bases in frame from base 1. Using the deep immunoSEQ assay, TCR CDR3 regions were amplified from genomic DNA by multiplex PCR. Genomic DNA extracted from each cell subset was distributed evenly over all wells of several immunoSEQ 96-well plates, and each plate served as one replicate. For sorted subsets, 150 to 200 ng genomic DNA, equal to 30,000 to 35,000 T cell genomes, was loaded into each replicate PCR. Purified libraries were quantified with a Qubit 3.0 fluorometer, sized on a Bioanalyzer 2100, and re-quantified with the KAPA Library Quantification kit. Every immunoSEQ 96-well plate was sequenced on a separate single-read 150-cycle Illumina NextSeq 550 flow cell. Regarding the original processing steps: Because only junctional sequences without quality scores were contained in the immunoSEQ output, filtering matching that applied to full-length reads could not be performed. Sequences were annotated with PyIR, a Python wrapper for IgBLAST v1.9, and V/J genes and CDR3 were assigned using IMGT germline references. Reads with weak V/J assignments (E-value above 1e-6), missing CDR3, stop codons, out-of-frame junctions, or ambiguous translated residues were removed. V3J clonotypes were defined as sequences sharing an identical inferred V gene, J gene, and CDR3 amino acid sequence. The percentage overlap between two repertoires was calculated by dividing the number of shared unique clonotypes by the size of the smaller repertoire. RTK rarefaction, the Chao1 estimator, and Recon v2.1 estimates of unobserved clonotypes were used to assess repertoire richness. For all TCRbeta clonotypes obtained by the gDNA method from a handful of donors, generation probabilities were computed with OLGA. TCRdb provides this immuneACCESS table in a form limited to in-frame rearrangements. Some clones are lacking; in checked studies, under half of them reflect an unresolved V gene, and why the rest are absent is not known. V, J and clone size are taken as reported in that table, and D and trimming were inferred from the DNA itself. The sample table holds a few million clones, of which more than 90% were seen once. The ten largest clones take up about 0.13% of the sample.

Comments on this clone: Its target antigen remains unknown. One base away there is no much larger clone; base qualities are not given.

Sequencing was carried out using naive CD4+ T cells sorted from blood. What this sample's cell subset or site label stands for: CD45RA+ positively selected. The chain links TRBV6-5 with TRBJ1-1; TRBD1 could be the D gene, as 5 bases match. This TCR was sampled from a man aged 18 to 35 in good health. In nucleotides, the sequence is TGTGCCAGCAGACCCGGGGCCGCTATGAACACTGAAGCTTTCTTT. Translated, this is CASRPGAAMNTEAFF.